One and the same sample provided the 29 T cell receptor beta chains below, sequenced in a study of blood T cell repertoires in COVID-19. Using immunoSEQ multiplex PCR, the repertoire was profiled, and TCRdb retains in-frame clones only, with some absent. The data hold around 50,000 clones, with roughly 90% observed a single time. Sequenced sample: peripheral blood. These receptors all stem from a human donor in a cohort sampled during active COVID-19.

The V and J genes are TRBV27 and TRBJ2-7, with 10 bases lining up with TRBD2. V lost 4 bases to trimming and J lost 3 bases; unmatched junction nucleotides: 6. The CDR3 runs to 15 residues. CDR1 and CDR2 from the germline V gene are MNHEY and SMNVEV (reference sequence). The CDR3 DNA sequence: TGTGCCAGCAGTTACGAAGCGGGGGGGTTCTACGAGCAGTACTTC. Protein: CASSYEAGGFYEQYF.

V usage is TRBV6-4 and J usage is TRBJ2-1; 7 positions match TRBD2. V shed 4 bases and J 10 bases; nucleotides not matched to a gene: 7. The CDR3 extends over 13 amino acids. Per the germline V gene, CDR1 is MRHNA and CDR2 is SNTAGT. DNA for the CDR3: TGTGCCAGCAGTGTGAATACGCGGGGGGAGCAGTTCTTC. Encoded protein: CASSVNTRGEQFF.

This clone appeared once. This chain joins TRBV19 and TRBJ2-3; 14 bases fit TRBD2. Germline lookup yields CDR1 LNHDA and CDR2 SQIVND (reference sequence). The CDR3 has 20 residues. The V and J ends lost 2 bases and 4 bases, in that order; junction bases with no gene match: 14. CDR3: CASSIKRWTSGGTFADTQYF. CDR3 coding DNA: TGTGCCAGTAGTATAAAAAGATGGACTAGCGGGGGGACTTTTGCAGATACGCAGTATTTT.

This chain uses TRBV18 with TRBJ2-1; possible D gene TRBD1, 6 bases. The CDR3 spans 16 residues. Germline loops: CDR1 KGHSH, CDR2 LQKENI. Trimming left V 3 bases short and J 0 bases short, with 12 bases between. CDR3 protein: CASSPSRQDSYNEQFF. DNA for the CDR3: TGTGCCAGCTCACCGAGTCGACAGGACTCCTACAATGAGCAGTTCTTC.

The J gene is TRBJ1-1, the V gene TRBV9; possibly TRBD1 for D (5 bases). Germline V gives CDR1 SGDLS, CDR2 YYNGEE. V was clipped by 1 base and J by 4 bases, with 14 bases between them. CDR3 size: 15 residues. The CDR3 region has the DNA TGTGCCAGCAGCGTAACCGGGGGGGTGAGCACTGAAGCTTTCTTT. Protein: CASSVTGGVSTEAFF.

This sequence joins TRBV7-2 and TRBJ1-1, with D uncertain. The germline CDR1 and CDR2 sequences are SGHTA and FQGNSA. The CDR3 contains 11 residues. Trimming took 3 bases from V and 5 from J, leaving 4 bases between them. CDR3 loop: CASSFSTEAFF. CDR3 DNA: TGTGCCAGCAGCTTTAGTACTGAAGCTTTCTTT.

The V call is TRBV20-1, the J call TRBJ2-3, with 12 bases lining up with TRBD2. V was clipped by 3 bases and J by 0 bases; unmatched bases: 4. Germline V gives CDR1 DFQATT, CDR2 SNEGSKA (reference sequence). The CDR3 is made up of 16 amino acids. CDR3 DNA: TGCAGTGCTAGTACTAGCGGGAGGACTAGCACAGATACGCAGTATTTT. Its protein product is CSASTSGRTSTDTQYF.

This chain joins TRBV6-2 or TRBV6-3 and TRBJ1-1; D may be TRBD1 (6 bases). The CDR3 extends over 14 amino acids. Trimming cost V 4 bases and J 5 bases, with 14 bases left between them. Germline lookup yields CDR1 MNHEY and CDR2 SVGEGT. CDR3 nucleotide sequence: TGTGCCAGCAGTTTGAGGGGGGGGAGAACTGAAGCTTTCTTT. Translation: CASSLRGGRTEAFF.

This CDR3 is CASSSEAGNTIYF. The CDR3 coding sequence is TGTGCCAGCAGTTCGGAGGCGGGAAACACCATATATTTT. V is TRBV12-3 or TRBV12-4 and J is TRBJ1-3; D is uncertain. This CDR3 contains 13 residues. Between the trimmed V and J ends, which lost 4 bases and 4 bases, there was a span of 8 bases.

This chain connects TRBV19 to TRBJ1-1; D gene unclear. V was trimmed by 2 bases and J by 0 bases, leaving 10 bases between them. Germline assignment: CDR1 LNHDA and CDR2 SQIVND (reference sequence). The CDR3 runs 15 residues. CDR3 in amino acids: CASSILGPMNTEAFF. The CDR3 DNA follows: TGTGCCAGTAGTATATTGGGCCCTATGAACACTGAAGCTTTCTTT.

This chain joins TRBV5-8 and TRBJ1-2, with D perhaps matching TRBD1 (6 bases). With 2 bases removed from V and 0 bases from J, the gap between germline ends came to 11 bases. Germline V gives CDR1 SGHTS, CDR2 YDEGEE. The CDR3 consists of 15 residues. Written as DNA, the CDR3 is TGTGCCAGCAGCTTACAGGGTCTTACTAACTATGGCTACACCTTC. It encodes CASSLQGLTNYGYTF.

This sequence joins TRBV6-6 and TRBJ2-3, with 9 bases matching TRBD1. CDR1 is MNHNY, CDR2 SVGAGI, per germline (reference sequence). The CDR3 consists of 18 residues. V gave up 5 bases and J gave up 4 bases; unmatched junction bases: 16. Written as DNA, the CDR3 is TGTGCCAGCAGTCCGCATAACCCCGGACAGGGGAAGGCAGATACGCAGTATTTT. This codes for CASSPHNPGQGKADTQYF.

This sequence joins TRBV5-1 and TRBJ2-4; 9 nucleotides agree with TRBD2. J gave up 3 bases and V 4 bases, and 14 bases lay outside the gene matches. The CDR3 runs 18 residues. CDR1 is SGHRS and CDR2 is YFSETQ in the germline V gene. CDR3 in amino acids: CASSGGAGGPTSKNIQYF. The CDR3 coding sequence is TGCGCCAGCAGCGGTGGGGCGGGAGGGCCGACTAGCAAAAACATTCAGTACTTC.

CDR3 protein: CASSLPLAGADTQYF. For the CDR3, the DNA is TGTGCCAGCAGTCTACCCCTAGCAGGGGCAGATACGCAGTATTTT. This chain joins TRBV28 and TRBJ2-3; D might be TRBD1 (6 bases). Trimming took 5 bases from V and 4 from J, leaving 16 bases between them. The CDR3 is 15 amino acids. CDR1 is MDHEN and CDR2 is SYDVKM in the germline V gene.

This clone was observed a handful of times. This chain uses TRBV19 with TRBJ2-2; D unclear. V was pared by 5 bases and J by 1 base, with 8 bases between. CDR1 and CDR2 (germline): LNHDA, SQIVND (reference sequence). This CDR3 region has 14 residues. The DNA of the CDR3 is TGTGCCAGTAGTCCAGGCCTGAACACCGGGGAGCTGTTTTTT. It specifies CASSPGLNTGELFF.

The CDR3 DNA reads TGTGCCAGCAGTGATTTTAGCGGGGAGACCTACGAGCAGTACTTC. It yields the protein CASSDFSGETYEQYF. The chain employs TRBV6-1 and TRBJ2-7; 8 bases align to TRBD2. J was trimmed by 2 bases and V by 3 bases; bases with no gene match: 6. CDR1 and CDR2 (germline): MNHNS, SASEGT. The CDR3 is 15 amino acids.

In its sample, this clone was seen once. The rearrangement uses TRBV4-1 and TRBJ1-1; 9 bases are a match to TRBD1. Per the germline V gene, CDR1 is MGHRA and CDR2 is YSYEKL. Trimming at V came to 4 bases and at J to 1 base, leaving 1 base not matched to a gene. The CDR3 has 14 amino acids. This CDR3 reads CASSPGQGNTEAFF. The CDR3 region has the DNA TGCGCCAGCAGCCCGGGACAGGGGAACACTGAAGCTTTCTTT.

V usage is TRBV28 and J usage is TRBJ2-7; the D is unclear. The CDR3 loop spans 14 amino acids. V lost 3 bases and J 2 bases, leaving 11 bases between the germline ends. The germline CDR1 and CDR2 sequences are MDHEN and SYDVKM. The CDR3 DNA reads as TGTGCCAGCAGTTTCATTTACAGTACCTACGAGCAGTACTTC. This encodes CASSFIYSTYEQYF.

The chain combines TRBV11-2 with TRBJ2-7, with D maybe TRBD2 (5 bases). Per germline, CDR1 SGHAT and CDR2 FQNNGV. This CDR3 spans 15 amino acids. V gave up 1 base and J gave up 1 base, with 11 bases separating them. The CDR3 loop reads CASSLAGGASYEQYF. For the CDR3, the DNA is TGTGCCAGCAGCTTAGCCGGAGGCGCGTCCTACGAGCAGTACTTC.

This chain joins TRBV19 and TRBJ1-4; D unresolved. The ends were cut back, 2 bases at V and 2 bases at J, with 9 bases in the middle. This CDR3 has 15 residues. The germline V gene encodes CDR1 LNHDA and CDR2 SQIVND (reference sequence). For the CDR3, the DNA is TGTGCCAGTAGTATACCGGTACCTACTAATGAAAAACTGTTTTTT. It is translated as CASSIPVPTNEKLFF.

The chain carries TRBV7-9 and TRBJ2-7, with TRBD2 matching over 10 bases. From germline, CDR1 is SEHNR and CDR2 FQNEAQ (reference sequence). The junction had 8 bases not matched to a gene; V was cut back by 3 bases and J by 0 bases. The CDR3 sequence is 17 residues long. CDR3 amino acids: CASSFGRLAGDSYEQYF. CDR3 DNA sequence: TGTGCCAGCAGCTTTGGCCGACTAGCGGGTGACTCCTACGAGCAGTACTTC.

The CDR3 DNA is TGCGCCAGCAGCCAAGGTCTCTATGGCTACACCTTC. Translation: CASSQGLYGYTF. This rearrangement joins TRBV4-1 to TRBJ1-2; no definite D call. With 1 base removed from V and 4 bases from J, the gap between germline ends came to 4 bases. CDR3 length equals 12 residues. Germline CDR1 is MGHRA and CDR2 is YSYEKL.

This clone was seen just once. The chain carries TRBV10-1 and TRBJ2-3; D perhaps matches TRBD2 (6 bases). The CDR3 loop spans 15 amino acids. Germline-derived CDR1 and CDR2 are WNHNN and SYGVQD (reference sequence). The V gene lost 3 bases and the J gene lost 1 base, with 11 bases spanning the gap. The CDR3 nucleotides are TGCGCCAGCAGTGACCGGACTACCGGCACAGATACGCAGTATTTT. This encodes CASSDRTTGTDTQYF.

This chain uses TRBV29-1 with TRBJ2-5; TRBD2 is a possible D gene (6 bases). Trimming left V 6 bases short and J 0 bases short, with 8 bases between. The germline CDR1 and CDR2 sequences are SQVTM and ANQGSEA. This CDR3 has 12 residues. For the CDR3, the DNA is TGCAGCGTCCGGGGGTACCAAGAGACCCAGTACTTC. Its protein product is CSVRGYQETQYF.

The chain recombines TRBV5-1 with TRBJ2-1; D may be TRBD2 (5 bases). V was cut by 6 bases and J by 0 bases, with 13 bases left in between. The CDR3 is 15 amino acids. Germline values: CDR1 SGHRS, CDR2 YFSETQ. CDR3 sequence: CASTQPGSSYNEQFF. The CDR3 DNA reads TGCGCCAGCACCCAGCCGGGGAGCTCCTACAATGAGCAGTTCTTC.

V usage is TRBV6-2 or TRBV6-3 and J usage is TRBJ1-2; 7 nucleotides line up with TRBD1. This CDR3 region has 14 residues. The V and J ends lost 3 bases and 8 bases, in that order; junction bases with no gene match: 9. CDR1 MNHEY and CDR2 SVGEGT come from the germline V gene. DNA of the CDR3: TGTGCCAGCAGTTATTCGGAGGGGGCGAGGGGCTACACCTTC. Its translation: CASSYSEGARGYTF.

The chain recombines TRBV7-9 with TRBJ2-1, with 8 nucleotides matching TRBD2. J gave up 7 bases and V 5 bases, and 10 bases lay outside the gene matches. Per the germline V gene, CDR1 is SEHNR and CDR2 is FQNEAQ (reference sequence). CDR3 length: 15 residues. CDR3 nucleotide sequence: TGTGCCAGCAGCCCGCCCCTCGGGAGGGGTAATGAGCAGTTCTTC. Residues: CASSPPLGRGNEQFF.

J is TRBJ1-1 and V is TRBV5-4; tentatively, D is TRBD1 (5 bases). V lost 0 bases and J lost 1, with 7 bases in between. Germline V gene lookup returns CDR1 SGHNT and CDR2 YYREEE (reference sequence). CDR3 length equals 14 residues. CDR3 sequence: CASSLAGGNTEAFF. Written as DNA, the CDR3 is TGTGCCAGCAGCTTGGCCGGGGGGAACACTGAAGCTTTCTTT.

The rearrangement uses TRBV14 and TRBJ2-5, with D perhaps TRBD1 (6 bases). Germline V gene lookup returns CDR1 SGHDN and CDR2 FVKESK. CDR3 length: 13 amino acids. Deletions cut 6 bases from V and 4 bases from J, with 12 bases between. CDR3 residues: CASSRRDTETQYF. CDR3 nucleotide sequence: TGTGCCAGCAGTCGACGGGACACAGAGACCCAGTACTTC.